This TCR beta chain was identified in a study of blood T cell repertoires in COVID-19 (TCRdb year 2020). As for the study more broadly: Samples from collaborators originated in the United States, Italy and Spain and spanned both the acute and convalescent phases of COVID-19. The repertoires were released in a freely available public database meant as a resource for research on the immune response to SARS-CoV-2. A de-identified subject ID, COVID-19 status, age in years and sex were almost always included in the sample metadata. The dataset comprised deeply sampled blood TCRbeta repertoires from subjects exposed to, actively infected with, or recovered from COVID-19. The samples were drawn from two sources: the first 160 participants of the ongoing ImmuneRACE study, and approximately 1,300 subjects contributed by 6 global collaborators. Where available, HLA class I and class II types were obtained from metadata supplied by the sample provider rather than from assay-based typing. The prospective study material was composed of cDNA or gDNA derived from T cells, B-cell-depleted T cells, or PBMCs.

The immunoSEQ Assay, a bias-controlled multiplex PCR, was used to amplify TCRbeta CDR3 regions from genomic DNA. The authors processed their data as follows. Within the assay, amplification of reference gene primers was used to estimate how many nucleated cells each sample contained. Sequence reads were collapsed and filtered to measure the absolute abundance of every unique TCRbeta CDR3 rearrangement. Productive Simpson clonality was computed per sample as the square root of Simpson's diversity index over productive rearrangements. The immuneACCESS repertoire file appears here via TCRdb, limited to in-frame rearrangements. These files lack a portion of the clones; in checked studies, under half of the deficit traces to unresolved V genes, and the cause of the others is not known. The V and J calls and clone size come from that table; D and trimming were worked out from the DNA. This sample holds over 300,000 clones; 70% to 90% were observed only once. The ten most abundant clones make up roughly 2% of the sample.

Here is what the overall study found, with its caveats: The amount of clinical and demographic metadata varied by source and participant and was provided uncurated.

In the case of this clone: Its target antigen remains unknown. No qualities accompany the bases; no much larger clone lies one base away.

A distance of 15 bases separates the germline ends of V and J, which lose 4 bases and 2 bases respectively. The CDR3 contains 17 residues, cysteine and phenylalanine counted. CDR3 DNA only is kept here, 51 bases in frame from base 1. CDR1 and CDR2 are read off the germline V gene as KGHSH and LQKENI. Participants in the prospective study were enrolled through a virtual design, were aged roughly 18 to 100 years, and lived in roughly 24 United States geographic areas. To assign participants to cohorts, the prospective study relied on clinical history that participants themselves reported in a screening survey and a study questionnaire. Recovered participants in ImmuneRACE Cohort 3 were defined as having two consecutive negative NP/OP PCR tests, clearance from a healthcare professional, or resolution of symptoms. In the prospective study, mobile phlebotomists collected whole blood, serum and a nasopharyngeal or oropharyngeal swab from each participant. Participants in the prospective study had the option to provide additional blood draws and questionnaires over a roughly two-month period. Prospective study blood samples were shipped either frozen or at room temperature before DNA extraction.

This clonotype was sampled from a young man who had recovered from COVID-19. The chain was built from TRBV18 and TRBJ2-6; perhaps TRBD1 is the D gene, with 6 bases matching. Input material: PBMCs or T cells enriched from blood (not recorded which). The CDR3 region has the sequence CASSLRADRTGANVLTF. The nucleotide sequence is TGTGCCAGCTCACTCCGCGCGGACAGAACTGGGGCCAACGTCCTGACTTTC.